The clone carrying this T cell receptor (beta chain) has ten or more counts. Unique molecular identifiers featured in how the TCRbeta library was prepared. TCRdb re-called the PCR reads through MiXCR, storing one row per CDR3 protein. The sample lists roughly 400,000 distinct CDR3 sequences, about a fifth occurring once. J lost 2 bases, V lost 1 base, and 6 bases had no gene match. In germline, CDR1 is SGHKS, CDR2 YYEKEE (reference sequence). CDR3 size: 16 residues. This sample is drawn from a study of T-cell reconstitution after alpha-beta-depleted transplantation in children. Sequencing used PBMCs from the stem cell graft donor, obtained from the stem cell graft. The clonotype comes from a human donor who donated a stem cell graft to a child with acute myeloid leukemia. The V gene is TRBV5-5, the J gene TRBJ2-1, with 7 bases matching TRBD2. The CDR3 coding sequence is TGTGCCAGCAGCTTGCAAGGACTAGAACCCTACAATGAGCAGTTCTTC. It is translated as CASSLQGLEPYNEQFF. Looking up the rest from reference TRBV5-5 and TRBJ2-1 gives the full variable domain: DAGVTQSPTHLIKTRGQQVTLRCSPISGHKSVSWYQQVLGQGPQFIFQYYEKEERGRGNFPDRFSARQFPNYSSELNVNALLLGDSALYLCASSLQGLEPYNEQFFGPGTRLTVL.